Listed here are 20 T cell receptor beta chains from one sample, sequenced in a study of vaccination and CD4 T cells after COVID-19. The treatment here: roughly ten-day PBMC culture with coronavirus spike peptide pools or control peptides (ViraFEST assay). Cultured CD4+ T-cell DNA underwent Oncomine TCR Beta short-read sequencing. TCRdb fed the PCR reads into MiXCR, producing one record per CDR3 protein. The sample includes 20,000 or so distinct CDR3 sequences, roughly 41% seen only once; the top ten take more than 7%. Their cognate antigens are unknown. The starting material was CD4+ T cells from blood, cultured in vitro, obtained after SARS-CoV-2 vaccination. Receptor source: a human donor who had recovered from COVID-19.

This chain links TRBV6-5 with TRBJ2-3; D not resolved. The CDR3 is 14 amino acids. V lost 0 bases to trimming and J lost 7 bases, with 11 bases between them. Germline assignment: CDR1 MNHEY and CDR2 SVGAGI. CDR3 sequence (DNA): TGTGCCAGCAGTTACTCGGAATGGATTTATACGCAGTATTTT. The encoded protein is CASSYSEWIYTQYF.

This sequence joins TRBV27 and TRBJ1-5, with D unclear. The germline CDR1 and CDR2 sequences are MNHEY and SMNVEV (reference sequence). The CDR3 is 13 residues long. Between the trimmed V and J ends, which lost 2 bases and 2 bases, there was a span of 4 bases. CDR3 in DNA: TGTGCCAGCAGTTTACGGGGCAATCAGCCCCAGCATTTT. Protein sequence: CASSLRGNQPQHF.

V is TRBV7-9 and J is TRBJ2-1; D is ambiguous. The germline CDR1 and CDR2 sequences are SEHNR and FQNEAQ (reference sequence). V was pared by 10 bases and J by 4 bases, with 14 bases between. This CDR3 comprises 13 residues. The CDR3 reads CAIRPLPYNEQFF. In nucleotides, the CDR3 is TGTGCCATACGGCCACTACCTTACAATGAGCAGTTCTTC.

The V gene is TRBV6-2 or TRBV6-3, the J gene TRBJ2-5; D perhaps matches TRBD1 (5 bases). Germline V gene lookup returns CDR1 MNHEY and CDR2 SVGEGT. The CDR3 is 14 amino acids. V dropped 6 bases and J dropped 7 bases, with 18 bases sitting between them. The CDR3 sequence is CASSKRSAQGTQYF. Here the CDR3 DNA reads TGTGCCAGCAGCAAACGGAGTGCCCAGGGGACCCAGTACTTC.

This sequence joins TRBV20-1 and TRBJ2-3; 8 bases match TRBD1. V dropped 1 base and J dropped 2; count of bases not matched to a gene: 8. This CDR3 is 16 amino acids long. The germline V gene encodes CDR1 DFQATT and CDR2 SNEGSKA (reference sequence). This CDR3 reads CSARAARGLHTDTQYF. Here the CDR3 DNA reads TGCAGTGCTAGAGCTGCCAGGGGGCTTCACACAGATACGCAGTATTTT.

The V call is TRBV6-1, the J call TRBJ1-3; D may be TRBD1 (6 bases). Trimming pared 9 bases from V and 4 bases from J, leaving 13 bases between. Germline-derived CDR1 and CDR2 are MNHNS and SASEGT. The CDR3 sequence is 13 residues long. CDR3 region: CASRGDWGNTIYF. The CDR3 nucleotides are TGTGCCAGTAGGGGGGATTGGGGAAACACCATATATTTT.

This clonotype was detected a few times. This chain joins TRBV20-1 and TRBJ1-4; D is possibly TRBD1 (6 bases). Trimming left V 6 bases short and J 8 bases short, with 16 bases between. This CDR3 is 13 amino acids long. Germline assignment: CDR1 DFQATT and CDR2 SNEGSKA (reference sequence). The CDR3 loop reads CSATVGGREKLFF. CDR3 nucleotide sequence: TGCAGTGCGACGGTAGGGGGTCGCGAAAAACTGTTTTTT.

The genes are TRBV7-3 and TRBJ2-1; no clear D gene. The CDR3 is 13 residues long. CDR1 and CDR2 (germline): SGHTA, FQGTGA. The V end lost 2 bases, the J end lost 10 bases, and 12 bases lay between the germline ends. The CDR3 bases are TGTGCCAGCAGCTTAGGTTTTAGCAGGGAGCAGTTCTTC. Translating it yields CASSLGFSREQFF.

V gene TRBV7-6 combines with J gene TRBJ2-3, with no clear D. CDR1 SGHVS and CDR2 FNYEAQ come from the germline V gene. The CDR3 is 18 amino acids. The ends were cut back, 5 bases at V and 4 bases at J, with 25 bases in the middle. The CDR3 region is CASSGISSTPEVADTQYF. CDR3 sequence (DNA): TGTGCCAGCAGCGGAATTTCGTCCACTCCAGAGGTTGCAGATACGCAGTATTTT.

The rearrangement links TRBV6-2 or TRBV6-3 to TRBJ1-1, with unresolved D. The germline V and J ends were trimmed by 5 bases and 5 bases, with 6 bases remaining between them. CDR1 is MNHEY and CDR2 is SVGEGT in the germline V gene. The CDR3 sequence is 11 residues long. CDR3 protein: CASSLATEAFF. Here the CDR3 DNA reads TGTGCCAGCAGTCTCGCAACTGAAGCTTTCTTT.

The sample holds one count of this clonotype. The rearrangement joins TRBV2 to TRBJ2-1; 9 nucleotides align to TRBD2. Per the germline V gene, CDR1 is SNHLY and CDR2 is FYNNEI. With 5 bases clipped from V and 2 bases from J, the junction kept 7 bases outside the gene matches. The length of the CDR3 is 16 residues. DNA of the CDR3: TGTGCCAGCAGTTTCGATAGCGGGGGTCCCTACAATGAGCAGTTCTTC. This sequence encodes CASSFDSGGPYNEQFF.

This clonotype was seen a handful of times. The chain carries TRBV19 and TRBJ1-5; TRBD1 matches 7 bases. The CDR3 extends over 15 amino acids. Germline V gene lookup returns CDR1 LNHDA and CDR2 SQIVND (reference sequence). The V and J ends lost 4 bases and 0 bases, in that order; junction bases with no gene match: 3. CDR3 sequence: CASSTTGDSNQPQHF. The CDR3 DNA reads TGTGCCAGTAGTACCACAGGGGATAGCAATCAGCCCCAGCATTTT.

V is TRBV4-1 and J is TRBJ1-1; D remains unclear. This CDR3 is built from 14 residues. Germline CDR1 MGHRA, CDR2 YSYEKL. V was clipped by 1 base and J by 11 bases, with 17 bases between them. CDR3 coding DNA: TGCGCCAGCAGCCAAGGGATCCCATATAAGTTGGCTTTCTTT. This codes for CASSQGIPYKLAFF.

The chain employs TRBV20-1 and TRBJ2-7; 9 bases agree with TRBD1. CDR1 is DFQATT and CDR2 is SNEGSKA in the germline V gene (reference sequence). After removal of 1 base from V and 3 bases from J, the junction contained 4 bases not matched to a gene. The CDR3 runs 14 residues. DNA of the CDR3: TGCAGTGCTAGAGGGGACAGGGCGTTCTACGAGCAGTACTTC. It translates to CSARGDRAFYEQYF.

The V call is TRBV7-2, the J call TRBJ2-2; tentative D call: TRBD1 (6 bases). Germline CDR1 SGHTA, CDR2 FQGNSA. CDR3 length: 14 residues. Trimming removed 3 bases at V and 5 bases at J, with 10 bases between. In DNA, the CDR3 is TGTGCCAGCAGCTTTGGGCAGGGGACCGGGGAGCTGTTTTTT. Protein sequence: CASSFGQGTGELFF.

This clonotype was seen only a few times. The chain links TRBV7-2 to TRBJ2-3; D is ambiguous. The V and J ends lost 2 bases and 5 bases respectively, with 2 bases between them. CDR3 length equals 11 residues. CDR1 is SGHTA, CDR2 FQGNSA, per germline. CDR3 DNA sequence: TGTGCCAGCAGCTTAATAGATACGCAGTATTTT. Encoded protein: CASSLIDTQYF.

This clonotype occurred a few times. The chain carries TRBV6-5 and TRBJ1-2; TRBD1 might be the D (5 bases). Germline CDR1 is MNHEY and CDR2 is SVGAGI. Trimming shortened V by 0 bases and J by 4 bases, and 12 bases separated the two germline ends. The CDR3 covers 15 residues. CDR3 in amino acids: CASSYSGAQGYGYTF. The CDR3 nucleotides are TGTGCCAGCAGTTACTCAGGGGCACAAGGCTATGGCTACACCTTC.

The chain joins TRBV7-3 to TRBJ2-7, with TRBD1 identical over 11 bases. This CDR3 region has 15 residues. The V gene's germline CDR1 is SGHTA and CDR2 FQGTGA. V lost 1 base, J lost 4 bases, and 3 bases stayed unmatched. This CDR3 is CASSLRGTGGYEQYF. The CDR3 DNA reads TGTGCCAGCAGCTTAAGGGGGACAGGGGGGTACGAGCAGTACTTC.

The chain uses TRBV27 and TRBJ2-1; 7 bases match TRBD1. Germline CDR1 MNHEY, CDR2 SMNVEV (reference sequence). The V gene end was trimmed by 5 bases and the J gene end by 2 bases; junction bases not matched to a gene: 12. The CDR3 has 17 residues. The CDR3 DNA follows: TGTGCCAGCAGTCTACAAATTAGACAGGGAACCTACAATGAGCAGTTCTTC. This translates into CASSLQIRQGTYNEQFF.

The V gene is TRBV20-1, the J gene TRBJ1-4; 7 nucleotides align to TRBD1. The germline V gene has CDR1 DFQATT and CDR2 SNEGSKA (reference sequence). V lost 0 bases and J lost 8; bases outside the gene matches: 9. This CDR3 is built from 15 residues. The CDR3 bases are TGCAGTGCTAGAGAGCGAGGGGGCCTGGGGGAAAAACTGTTTTTT. Residues: CSARERGGLGEKLFF.